These 2 T cell receptor beta chains were sequenced from one sample in a study of technical replicates of blood from a handful of donors. The method was immunoSEQ multiplex PCR; TCRdb's version includes in-frame clones alone and lacks a portion of them. The sample has 75,000 to 95,000 clones; about 89% are singletons. Input material: T cells isolated from PBMCs. Receptor source: a human donor in good health.

This sequence joins TRBV18 and TRBJ2-2; weak D call: TRBD1 (5 bases). The V end was cut by 3 bases, the J end by 9 bases, with 14 bases between. CDR3 length: 14 residues. The V gene's germline CDR1 is KGHSH and CDR2 LQKENI. The CDR3: CASSPPRQPRELFF. CDR3 sequence (DNA): TGTGCCAGCTCACCTCCTAGACAGCCTAGGGAGCTGTTTTTT.

The chain employs TRBV5-1 and TRBJ1-5; D unclear. CDR3 length equals 15 residues. Trimming cost V 0 bases and J 4 bases, with 11 bases left between them. Germline CDR1 SGHRS, CDR2 YFSETQ. CDR3 loop: CASSLDGVGNQPQHF. CDR3 nucleotides: TGCGCCAGCAGCTTGGACGGGGTAGGTAATCAGCCCCAGCATTTT.